Here is one TCR beta chain with its context. Antigen unknown. This sample was taken from a study of T cells expressing NK-cell markers. About the study: Sorted CD3+CD56+NKG2C+, CD3+CD56+NKG2C- and CD3+CD56-NKG2C+ T cells supplied TCR beta repertoires. Just one sequenced donor of eight was HCMV-seronegative, while seven were seropositive.

The CDR3 consists of 15 residues. Germline values: CDR1 SGHRS, CDR2 YFSETQ. Study conclusions and caveats: The contribution of dominant NKG2C+ clonotypes to CD8+ T cells in six or seven donors was 1.0-7.0%. In four donors, these clonotypes also led the CD3+CD56-NKG2C+ fraction.

TCRdb reprocessed the 5' RACE reads and stores each CDR3 protein as one record, lacking DNA. Recorded here are about 260,000 distinct CDR3 sequences; the top ten clones represent around 0.42%. Material for sequencing was blood T cells: a sorted CD56 or NKG2C T cell subset, CD4+ or CD8+ T cells, or bulk PBMC T cells (not recorded which). This clonotype originated in a man younger than 30 in good health. The gene calls are TRBV5-1 and TRBJ1-1. This chain's CDR3 is CASSLADGFNTEAFF.